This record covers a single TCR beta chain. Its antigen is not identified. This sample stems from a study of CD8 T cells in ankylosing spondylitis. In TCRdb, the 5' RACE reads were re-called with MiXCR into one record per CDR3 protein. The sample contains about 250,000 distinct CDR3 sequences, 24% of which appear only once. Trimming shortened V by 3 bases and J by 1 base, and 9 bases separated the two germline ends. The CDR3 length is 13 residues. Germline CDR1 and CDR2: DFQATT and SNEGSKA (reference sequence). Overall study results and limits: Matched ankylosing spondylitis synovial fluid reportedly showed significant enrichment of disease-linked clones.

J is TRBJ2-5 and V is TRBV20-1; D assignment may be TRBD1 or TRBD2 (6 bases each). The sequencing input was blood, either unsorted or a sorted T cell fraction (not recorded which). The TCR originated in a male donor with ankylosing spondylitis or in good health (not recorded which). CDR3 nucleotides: TGCAGTGCTAGCGGGGGCCTCCAAGAGACCCAGTACTTC. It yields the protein CSASGGLQETQYF.